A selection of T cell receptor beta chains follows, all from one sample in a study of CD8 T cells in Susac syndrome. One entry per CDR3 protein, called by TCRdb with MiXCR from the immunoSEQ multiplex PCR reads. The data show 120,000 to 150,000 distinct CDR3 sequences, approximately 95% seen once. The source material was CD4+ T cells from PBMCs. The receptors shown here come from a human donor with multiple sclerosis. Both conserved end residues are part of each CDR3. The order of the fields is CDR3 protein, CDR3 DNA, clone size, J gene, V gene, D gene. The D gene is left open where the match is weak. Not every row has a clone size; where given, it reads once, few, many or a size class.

cdr3_aa: CATSRDPMGGTQYF
cdr3_nt: TGTGCCACCAGCAGAGATCCAATGGGGGGGACCCAGTACTTC
clone_size: .
j_call: TRBJ2-5
v_call: TRBV15
d_call: .

cdr3_aa: CSVVWRWNKHEQFF
cdr3_nt: TGCAGCGTTGTTTGGAGGTGGAATAAACATGAGCAGTTCTTC
clone_size: .
j_call: TRBJ2-1
v_call: TRBV29-1
d_call: .

cdr3_aa: CASSLGDDYGYTF
cdr3_nt: TGTGCCAGCAGTTTAGGTGACGACTATGGCTACACCTTC
clone_size: .
j_call: TRBJ1-2
v_call: TRBV27
d_call: .

cdr3_aa: CSASREGSGEQYF
cdr3_nt: TGCAGTGCTAGCAGGGAGGGTTCGGGGGAGCAGTACTTC
clone_size: .
j_call: TRBJ2-7
v_call: TRBV20-1
d_call: TRBD2

cdr3_aa: CASSQDRGNEQFF
cdr3_nt: TGTGCCAGCAGCCAAGATCGGGGGAATGAGCAGTTCTTC
clone_size: .
j_call: TRBJ2-1
v_call: TRBV14
d_call: .

cdr3_aa: CASREAGFF
cdr3_nt: TGTGCCAGCAGGGAGGCGGGGTTCTTC
clone_size: once
j_call: TRBJ2-1
v_call: TRBV27
d_call: .

cdr3_aa: CSAKDRVHNQPQHF
cdr3_nt: TGCAGTGCTAAAGACAGGGTACACAATCAGCCCCAGCATTTT
clone_size: .
j_call: TRBJ1-5
v_call: TRBV20-1
d_call: TRBD1

cdr3_aa: CASSQLTVLETQYF
cdr3_nt: TGTGCCAGCAGCCAGCTAACAGTGTTGGAGACCCAGTACTTC
clone_size: .
j_call: TRBJ2-5
v_call: TRBV3-1
d_call: .

cdr3_aa: CSNTGGRKETQYF
cdr3_nt: TGCAGTAACACAGGGGGCCGGAAAGAGACCCAGTACTTC
clone_size: .
j_call: TRBJ2-5
v_call: TRBV29-1
d_call: TRBD1

cdr3_aa: CASSQHTRGVRSRETQYF
cdr3_nt: TGTGCCAGCAGCCAACACACTCGAGGGGTTAGGAGTCGGGAGACCCAGTACTTC
clone_size: .
j_call: TRBJ2-5
v_call: TRBV14
d_call: .

cdr3_aa: CASTAGSGETQYF
cdr3_nt: TGTGCCAGCACGGCCGGGTCGGGGGAGACCCAGTACTTC
clone_size: once
j_call: TRBJ2-5
v_call: TRBV6-1
d_call: .

cdr3_aa: CASSAPDGSEQYF
cdr3_nt: TGTGCCAGCAGCGCCCCGGATGGATCCGAGCAGTACTTC
clone_size: .
j_call: TRBJ2-7
v_call: TRBV7-9
d_call: .

cdr3_aa: CASSQDLPFGGGKLFF
cdr3_nt: TGCGCCAGCAGCCAAGATCTTCCCTTCGGGGGAGGAAAACTGTTTTTT
clone_size: .
j_call: TRBJ1-4
v_call: TRBV4-3
d_call: .

cdr3_aa: CASSTAYGYTF
cdr3_nt: TGTGCCAGCAGTACGGCCTATGGCTACACCTTC
clone_size: .
j_call: TRBJ1-2
v_call: TRBV2
d_call: .

cdr3_aa: CSVELPGGRSSMLNYGYTF
cdr3_nt: TGCAGCGTTGAATTGCCAGGGGGCAGGTCTTCCATGCTAAACTATGGCTACACCTTC
clone_size: .
j_call: TRBJ1-2
v_call: TRBV29-1
d_call: TRBD1

cdr3_aa: CSAPGSTDTQYF
cdr3_nt: TGCAGTGCTCCGGGGTCCACAGATACGCAGTATTTT
clone_size: .
j_call: TRBJ2-3
v_call: TRBV20-1
d_call: .

cdr3_aa: CAWSKGAGQPQHF
cdr3_nt: TGTGCCTGGAGTAAGGGGGCCGGTCAGCCCCAGCATTTT
clone_size: .
j_call: TRBJ1-5
v_call: TRBV30
d_call: TRBD1

cdr3_aa: CASSLTPRGAFF
cdr3_nt: TGTGCCAGCAGTTTGACGCCGAGAGGGGCTTTCTTT
clone_size: .
j_call: TRBJ1-1
v_call: TRBV12-3/TRBV12-4
d_call: .

cdr3_aa: CATGDGTGSSQPQHF
cdr3_nt: TGTGCCACCGGAGATGGGACAGGTTCTTCTCAGCCCCAGCATTTT
clone_size: .
j_call: TRBJ1-5
v_call: TRBV24-1
d_call: TRBD1

cdr3_aa: CASSLGPRRVDGANVLTF
cdr3_nt: TGTGCCAGCAGCTTAGGTCCACGGCGGGTGGACGGGGCCAACGTCCTGACTTTC
clone_size: .
j_call: TRBJ2-6
v_call: TRBV13
d_call: .

cdr3_aa: CASSVDSRLAGAYEQYF
cdr3_nt: TGTGCCAGCAGCGTGGACTCCCGACTAGCGGGAGCCTACGAGCAGTACTTC
clone_size: .
j_call: TRBJ2-7
v_call: TRBV9
d_call: TRBD2

cdr3_aa: CASSIGSGGETQYF
cdr3_nt: TGCGCCAGCAGTATCGGTAGCGGGGGTGAGACCCAGTACTTC
clone_size: .
j_call: TRBJ2-5
v_call: TRBV5-1
d_call: TRBD2

cdr3_aa: CASSPFETGRNTIYF
cdr3_nt: TGCGCCAGCAGCCCATTCGAGACAGGGAGAAACACCATATATTTT
clone_size: .
j_call: TRBJ1-3
v_call: TRBV5-1
d_call: TRBD1

cdr3_aa: CSSTGALSGNTIYF
cdr3_nt: TGCAGCTCAACAGGGGCTCTCTCTGGAAACACCATATATTTT
clone_size: .
j_call: TRBJ1-3
v_call: TRBV29-1
d_call: TRBD1

cdr3_aa: CASSLGTGILNTEAFF
cdr3_nt: TGCGCCAGCAGCTTGGGGACGGGCATCTTGAACACTGAAGCTTTCTTT
clone_size: .
j_call: TRBJ1-1
v_call: TRBV5-1
d_call: .

cdr3_aa: CASSLSTGRDQPQHF
cdr3_nt: TGTGCCAGCAGTTTAAGTACAGGGAGGGATCAGCCCCAGCATTTT
clone_size: .
j_call: TRBJ1-5
v_call: TRBV27
d_call: .

cdr3_aa: CASRPSGTPYEQYF
cdr3_nt: TGTGCCAGCCGACCTTCAGGGACACCCTACGAGCAGTACTTC
clone_size: .
j_call: TRBJ2-7
v_call: TRBV27
d_call: .

cdr3_aa: CASSFPRYSPQETQYF
cdr3_nt: TGTGCCAGCAGCTTCCCCCGCTACTCCCCCCAAGAGACCCAGTACTTC
clone_size: .
j_call: TRBJ2-5
v_call: TRBV7-2
d_call: .

cdr3_aa: CATNGGGYEQYF
cdr3_nt: TGTGCCACCAATGGCGGGGGCTACGAGCAGTACTTC
clone_size: .
j_call: TRBJ2-7
v_call: TRBV3-1
d_call: TRBD2

cdr3_aa: CAWSKSTSSYNSPLHF
cdr3_nt: TGTGCCTGGAGTAAATCCACGAGCTCCTATAATTCACCCCTCCACTTT
clone_size: once
j_call: TRBJ1-6
v_call: TRBV30
d_call: .

cdr3_aa: CASSSDRGYEQYF
cdr3_nt: TGTGCCAGCTCATCGGACAGGGGGTACGAGCAGTACTTC
clone_size: few
j_call: TRBJ2-7
v_call: TRBV18
d_call: TRBD1

cdr3_aa: CASGKNIQYF
cdr3_nt: TGTGCCAGCGGAAAAAACATTCAGTACTTC
clone_size: .
j_call: TRBJ2-4
v_call: TRBV3-1
d_call: .

cdr3_aa: CASSYGLAVYEQYF
cdr3_nt: TGTGCCAGCAGTTACGGACTAGCGGTTTACGAGCAGTACTTC
clone_size: few
j_call: TRBJ2-7
v_call: TRBV6-2/TRBV6-3
d_call: TRBD2

cdr3_aa: CSARTPGTSGGTQYF
cdr3_nt: TGCAGTGCTAGGACCCCCGGGACTAGTGGGGGGACCCAGTACTTC
clone_size: .
j_call: TRBJ2-5
v_call: TRBV20-1
d_call: TRBD2

cdr3_aa: CASSFRGGYNEQFF
cdr3_nt: TGTGCCAGCAGCTTCCGGGGGGGCTATAATGAGCAGTTCTTC
clone_size: .
j_call: TRBJ2-1
v_call: TRBV7-2
d_call: TRBD2

cdr3_aa: CASSHFRDSDSTDTQYF
cdr3_nt: TGTGCCAGCAGCCATTTCCGGGACAGCGATAGCACAGATACGCAGTATTTT
clone_size: .
j_call: TRBJ2-3
v_call: TRBV14
d_call: TRBD1

cdr3_aa: CASSLSETGVLSAYGYTF
cdr3_nt: TGTGCCAGCAGTTTGAGCGAGACAGGGGTCCTCTCGGCCTATGGCTACACCTTC
clone_size: once
j_call: TRBJ1-2
v_call: TRBV12-3/TRBV12-4
d_call: TRBD1

cdr3_aa: CSARPLGYEQYF
cdr3_nt: TGCAGTGCTAGGCCACTAGGCTACGAGCAGTACTTC
clone_size: .
j_call: TRBJ2-7
v_call: TRBV20-1
d_call: .

cdr3_aa: CSVEARTARSGYTF
cdr3_nt: TGCAGCGTTGAAGCCAGGACAGCTCGATCAGGCTACACCTTC
clone_size: .
j_call: TRBJ1-2
v_call: TRBV29-1
d_call: .

cdr3_aa: CATSRDQGNYGYTF
cdr3_nt: TGTGCCACCAGCAGAGACCAGGGCAACTATGGCTACACCTTC
clone_size: .
j_call: TRBJ1-2
v_call: TRBV15
d_call: .

cdr3_aa: CASSLPGGPQHF
cdr3_nt: TGTGCCAGCAGTTTACCCGGTGGGCCCCAGCATTTT
clone_size: .
j_call: TRBJ1-5
v_call: TRBV12-3/TRBV12-4
d_call: .

cdr3_aa: CATSTPSYYNEQFF
cdr3_nt: TGTGCCACCAGCACCCCATCTTACTATAATGAGCAGTTCTTC
clone_size: .
j_call: TRBJ2-1
v_call: TRBV15
d_call: .

cdr3_aa: CASSMIRTDTQYF
cdr3_nt: TGTGCCAGCAGTATGATACGCACAGATACGCAGTATTTT
clone_size: .
j_call: TRBJ2-3
v_call: TRBV28
d_call: .

cdr3_aa: CASSEDRGRNYGYTF
cdr3_nt: TGTGCCAGCAGTGAAGACAGGGGGAGGAACTATGGCTACACCTTC
clone_size: .
j_call: TRBJ1-2
v_call: TRBV2
d_call: TRBD1

cdr3_aa: CSTGQGKEQYF
cdr3_nt: TGCAGCACCGGGCAGGGGAAAGAGCAGTACTTC
clone_size: .
j_call: TRBJ2-7
v_call: TRBV29-1
d_call: .

cdr3_aa: CASSVSSRATYNEQFF
cdr3_nt: TGTGCCAGCAGCGTATCGTCCAGGGCCACCTACAATGAGCAGTTCTTC
clone_size: .
j_call: TRBJ2-1
v_call: TRBV9
d_call: .

cdr3_aa: CASSLPQGNPPGNTIYF
cdr3_nt: TGTGCCAGCTCACTACCCCAGGGGAACCCACCTGGAAACACCATATATTTT
clone_size: .
j_call: TRBJ1-3
v_call: TRBV18
d_call: .

cdr3_aa: CSAAPEAGGTEAFF
cdr3_nt: TGCAGTGCCGCTCCTGAAGCGGGGGGCACTGAAGCTTTCTTT
clone_size: once
j_call: TRBJ1-1
v_call: TRBV20-1
d_call: .

cdr3_aa: CASGGSSYGEQFF
cdr3_nt: TGTGCCAGCGGGGGGAGTTCTTATGGTGAGCAGTTCTTC
clone_size: .
j_call: TRBJ2-1
v_call: TRBV6-2/TRBV6-3
d_call: .

cdr3_aa: CASSDEDYRDTQYF
cdr3_nt: TGCGCCAGCAGCGATGAGGACTACCGCGATACGCAGTATTTT
clone_size: .
j_call: TRBJ2-3
v_call: TRBV5-1
d_call: .

cdr3_aa: CASSPGQGRYGYTF
cdr3_nt: TGTGCCAGCAGTCCCGGACAGGGGAGGTATGGCTACACCTTC
clone_size: .
j_call: TRBJ1-2
v_call: TRBV27
d_call: TRBD1

cdr3_aa: CASSWGQVNQPQHF
cdr3_nt: TGTGCCAGCAGCTGGGGACAGGTCAATCAGCCCCAGCATTTT
clone_size: .
j_call: TRBJ1-5
v_call: TRBV5-6
d_call: TRBD1

cdr3_aa: CSVSVREATYEQYF
cdr3_nt: TGCAGCGTTTCTGTGCGGGAGGCCACCTACGAGCAGTACTTC
clone_size: .
j_call: TRBJ2-7
v_call: TRBV29-1
d_call: TRBD2